Sequencing of this T cell receptor (beta chain) was carried out in a study of T cell responses to AZD1222 COVID-19 vaccine. The method was immunoSEQ multiplex PCR; TCRdb's version includes in-frame clones alone and lacks a portion of them. The sample includes roughly 180,000 clones, about nine tenths of them seen just once. The germline CDR1 and CDR2 sequences are MDHEN and SYDVKM. V shed 2 bases and J 2 bases; nucleotides not matched to a gene: 7. CDR3 length: 17 amino acids. The sequence came from an adult who received the AZD1222 COVID-19 vaccine. Specimen: peripheral blood, collected 28 days after the second AZD1222 dose. The chain has TRBV28 and TRBJ1-5; the match to TRBD1 covers 9 bases. In nucleotides, the CDR3 is TGTGCCAGCAGTTTAGGACAGGGGAGTTTCGGCAATCAGCCCCAGCATTTT. Translated: CASSLGQGSFGNQPQHF.